This paragraph covers one TCR beta chain sequence. This clone has just a few counts. Its recognized antigen is unknown. Per-nucleotide qualities are absent, and no much larger clonotype sits a single base away. This sample stems from a study of CD4 T cells in relation to SARS-CoV-2 and coronaviruses (dated by TCRdb to about 2021). Context from the whole study: The ViraFEST assay cultured PBMCs with antigen for under 13 days, then sequenced TCR beta CDR3s to find antigen-specific clonal expansions. The negative reference condition was either a culture with an HIV-1 Nef peptide pool or a culture with no peptide. Shared crossreactive spike epitopes were mapped to their HLA restriction using patient-derived lymphoblastoid cell lines. At the level of individual TCR clonotypes, the study evaluated whether memory CD4+ T cells crossreact between the spike proteins of SARS-CoV-2 and those of common cold coronaviruses. The Adaptive Biotechnologies TCR-sequencing kit was used to sequence samples from three pre-COVID donors and the naive versus memory experiments, while other data came from Illumina-based sequencing. A different, Illumina-based TCR-beta assay was used to sequence expansion assays from other donors in the study.

CD4+ T cells from unexposed donors were collected before the COVID-19 pandemic (2011-2018). After less than eleven days of culture, CD4+ T cells were isolated with the EasySep CD4+ T cell isolation kit. As cell numbers permitted, CD4+ T cells from unexposed donors were tested for reactivity to SARS-CoV-2 S and N and to four common cold coronavirus spike pools. PBMCs were cultured at two million per well in IMDM supplemented with 5% human AB serum and 9 to 10 IU/ml IL-2. Half of the culture medium was replaced with fresh IL-2-containing medium on days 3 and 7. Each peptide culture condition was generally run in triplicate replicate wells. Leukapheresis product for the unexposed donors was purchased commercially. Ficoll-Paque PLUS gradient centrifugation was used to isolate PBMCs from leukapheresis product or whole blood. The PBMCs went either fresh into the expansion assay or into cryopreservation at -140 degrees C. The QIAamp Micro DNA Kit was used to extract genomic DNA from the CD4+ T cells.

The research as a whole found: In around three fifths of donors, memory CD4+ clonotypes turned up that crossrecognized SARS-CoV-2 and at least one common cold coronavirus spike. Because no donor provided both pre-pandemic and post-infection samples, tracing the source of pre-existing responses was limited. Small numbers of patients and of tested TCRs limited the study. Crossreactivity analysis centred on spike protein, so crossreactivity against other viral proteins was not assessed. Crossreactive clones showed significantly weaker SARS-CoV-2-driven expansion than monoreactive clones, consistent with antigenic imprinting.

The library was built by means of the immunoSEQ multiplex PCR assay. The published analysis was carried out like this. During preprocessing, nonproductive sequences were removed, as were CDR3s that did not start with C, did not end with F or W, or were shorter than 7 amino acids. Antigen-specific clonotypes were called with the MANAFEST web app on the basis of expansion relative to the reference and to other culture wells. To be counted as positive, a clone had to show significant expansion compared with the reference culture, at an FDR below 0.05, in 2 of 3 replicate wells. Positive clones also required significant expansion versus all other tandem wells and an odds ratio above 5. After three terminal residues were trimmed from each end, CDR3 homology was quantified as pairwise Levenshtein distance using the stringdist R package. TCRdb provides this immuneACCESS table in a form limited to in-frame rearrangements. Some clones are lacking; in checked studies, under half of them reflect an unresolved V gene, and why the rest are absent is not known. D and trimming were read from the DNA, whereas the V and J calls and clone size are those reported in that table. Within this sample are some 21,000 clones, with about 70% of them counted one time only. 9.5% to 15% of the sample is taken by the ten largest.

CDR1 and CDR2, per the germline V gene, are KGHSH and LQKENI. From its cysteine to its phenylalanine, the CDR3 spans 15 amino acids. Solely the CDR3 DNA is kept, with 45 bases framed from the first base. For this chain, trimming is 4 bases at the V end and 6 bases at the J end, and the number of junction bases without a gene match is 10. The sequence links TRBV18 to TRBJ2-7, with TRBD2 identical over 9 junction bases. Sample: CD4+ T cells from PBMCs, cultured in vitro. The TCR sequence derives from a human donor in good health. The sequenced DNA: TGTGCCAGCTCACAACCTAGCGGGGCGGGACTCGAGCAGTACTTC. Translated, this gives CASSQPSGAGLEQYF.